This note documents a single T cell receptor (beta chain) sequence. The germline V gene has CDR1 SGHDT and CDR2 YYEEEE. The J segment lost 1 base and the V segment lost 5 bases, leaving 10 bases of the junction unmatched. CDR3 length equals 18 residues. Participants were aged about 18 to 100 years, lived in under 25 US areas, and enrolled virtually. Participant reports of clinical history set cohort assignment. Recovered status applied to Cohort 3 donors who had two consecutive negative PCRs. It also applied to those with clearance or with symptom resolution. The data derive from a study of blood T cell repertoires in COVID-19. Study background: The origin of the acute and convalescent COVID-19 samples was the United States, Italy and Spain.

Profiling relied on immunoSEQ multiplex PCR, and the TCRdb table lists in-frame clones only, not all of them. The table shows around 110,000 clones, with 84% occurring only once. The sequence came from a woman aged 30 to 39 who had recovered from COVID-19. The sample taken for sequencing was PBMCs or T cells enriched from blood (not recorded which). This rearrangement joins TRBV5-6 to TRBJ2-1, with 12 bases identical to TRBD1. The CDR3 protein is CASRRDRGLFYSYNEQFF. The CDR3 region has the DNA TGTGCCAGCAGAAGGGACAGGGGGCTATTTTATTCCTACAATGAGCAGTTCTTC.